The entry below gives a single T cell receptor beta chain sequence along with its context. Its antigen is unknown. Separate from the approximately 700-subject first cohort was the approximately 120-subject validation cohort, to which the donors belonged. The protocol was immunoSEQ multiplex PCR, while the TCRdb copy is restricted to in-frame clones and leaves out a portion. The top ten hold about 12% of the sample, which has about 88,000 clones, less than 90% seen once. These data belong to a study of cytomegalovirus exposure and HLA in healthy donors. Findings and limits, study-wide: Both high specificity and high sensitivity reportedly marked the classifier's diagnosis of cytomegalovirus status.

Germline CDR1 reads SQVTM; CDR2 reads ANQGSEA. V lost 4 bases, J lost 4 bases, and 12 bases lay in between. CDR3 size: 13 residues. V gene TRBV29-1 combines with J gene TRBJ2-3, with D possibly TRBD1 on 6 matching bases. This receptor was taken from a woman between 18 and 29 years old in good health and CMV-seropositive. The sequencing sample was made of PBMCs. The CDR3 spells CSVGGTRADTQYF. The CDR3 region has the DNA TGCAGCGTTGGGGGGACACGAGCAGATACGCAGTATTTT.